Each of the 13 T cell receptor beta chains below was sequenced from the same sample in a study of T cells in Graves' hyperthyroidism and ophthalmopathy. RNA transcripts yielded amplified TCR beta CDR3 regions. Primed by the HTBI set, a first-round RT-PCR was run on the TCR CDR3. One entry per CDR3 protein results from TCRdb running MiXCR on the multiplex PCR reads. The profile shows about 600,000 distinct CDR3 sequences, 14% of them singletons. The sequenced sample was blood. These receptor sequences come from a woman aged 18 to 35 with Graves' ophthalmopathy.

This clonotype was seen many times. The chain is built from TRBV11-3 and TRBJ2-1; no firm D call. Trimming cost V 2 bases and J 5 bases, with 7 bases left between them. Germline loops: CDR1 SGHNT, CDR2 YENEEA. This CDR3 spans 13 amino acids. The CDR3 here is CASSLNRDNEQFF. Written as DNA, the CDR3 is TGTGCCAGCAGCTTAAACCGCGACAATGAGCAGTTCTTC.

This clonotype was detected many times. This chain joins TRBV11-2 and TRBJ1-2; D remains unclear. This CDR3 is built from 15 residues. V was pared by 1 base and J by 5 bases, with 14 bases between. CDR1 and CDR2 from the germline V gene are SGHAT and FQNNGV. Written as DNA, the CDR3 is TGTGCCAGCAGCTTAGGGGCCGAGGACTTTTATGGCTACACCTTC. It codes for CASSLGAEDFYGYTF.

This clonotype was detected many times. This chain joins TRBV11-2 and TRBJ2-1; 13 bases agree with TRBD2. V lost 5 bases and J lost 8; bases outside the gene matches: 6. Looked up from germline, CDR1 is SGHAT and CDR2 is FQNNGV. This CDR3 region has 15 residues. The CDR3: CASSPGTSGNDEQFF. The DNA for the CDR3 is TGTGCCAGCAGCCCCGGGACTAGCGGGAACGATGAGCAGTTCTTC. The variable domain in full, with the rest retrieved from reference TRBV11-2 and TRBJ2-1, is EAGVAQSPRYKIIEKRQSVAFWCNPISGHATLYWYQQILGQGPKLLIQFQNNGVVDDSQLPKDRFSAERLKGVDSTLKIQPAKLEDSAVYLCASSPGTSGNDEQFFGPGTRLTVL.

This clonotype showed up just once. A much bigger clone sits one base away, suggesting this may be a read error. The chain combines TRBV27 with TRBJ2-1; D call uncertain. Germline values: CDR1 MNHEY, CDR2 SMNVEV (reference sequence). The length of the CDR3 is 14 residues. In DNA, the CDR3 is TGTGCCAGCAGTTTTCGGGTTTTGGCCAATGAGCAGCTCTTC. Translated, it gives CASSFRVLANEQLF.

The chain carries TRBV7-2 and TRBJ2-7; D not resolved. The ends were cut back, 5 bases at V and 5 bases at J, with 10 bases in the middle. The CDR3 loop spans 12 amino acids. Germline CDR1 reads SGHTA; CDR2 reads FQGNSA. CDR3 protein: CASSPGWNEQYF. CDR3 nucleotides: TGTGCCAGCAGCCCCGGGTGGAACGAGCAGTACTTC.

This clonotype came up many times. V usage is TRBV28 and J usage is TRBJ2-7; 11 nucleotides agree with TRBD1. Trimming removed 5 bases from V and 3 bases from J; junction bases left unmatched: 3. Germline V lookup: CDR1 MDHEN, CDR2 SYDVKM. The CDR3 sequence is 14 residues long. CDR3 residues: CASSIGTGGYEQYF. The CDR3 DNA reads as TGTGCCAGCAGTATAGGGACAGGGGGCTACGAGCAGTACTTC.

Many counts were recorded for this clonotype. The J gene is TRBJ2-3, the V gene TRBV12-3 or TRBV12-4; no definite D call. CDR3 length equals 14 residues. V lost 6 bases to trimming and J lost 4 bases, with 14 bases between them. This chain's CDR3 is CASSPPVSADTQYF. CDR3 DNA sequence: TGTGCCAGCAGCCCTCCGGTTTCTGCAGATACGCAGTATTTT.

This clonotype was counted at least ten times. The rearrangement links TRBV28 to TRBJ2-3, with TRBD2 matching 11 bases. The V gene end was trimmed by 1 base and the J gene end by 1 base; junction bases not matched to a gene: 13. The CDR3 covers 20 residues. Germline CDR1 MDHEN, CDR2 SYDVKM. The CDR3 is CASSLSVFLAGGGGTDTQYF. For the CDR3, the DNA is TGTGCCAGCAGTTTATCAGTATTTCTAGCGGGAGGCGGAGGCACAGATACGCAGTATTTT.

This clonotype was detected many times. This chain uses TRBV11-2 with TRBJ2-1; 9 positions agree with TRBD2. The CDR3 loop spans 18 amino acids. The germline V gene encodes CDR1 SGHAT and CDR2 FQNNGV. V shed 5 bases and J 2 bases; nucleotides not matched to a gene: 13. CDR3 amino acids: CASSRYSGSLSPYNEQFF. Written as DNA, the CDR3 is TGTGCCAGCAGCCGTTATAGCGGGAGTCTCTCCCCCTACAATGAGCAGTTCTTC.

About this clonotype itself: The junction departs from germline at one end; a sequencing error may be responsible. This sequence joins TRBV11-2 and TRBJ2-6; D perhaps matches TRBD1 (5 bases). Germline CDR1 is SGHAT and CDR2 is FQNNGV. This CDR3 is built from 17 residues. In DNA, the CDR3 is TGTGCCAGCAGCTCAGTTTTGGAAGGGTCTGGGGCCGACGTCCTGACTTTC. Translation gives CASSSVLEGSGADVLTF.

This clonotype was detected ten times or more. The gene calls are TRBV28 and TRBJ2-3; 8 bases match TRBD2. After removal of 5 bases from V and 2 bases from J, the junction contained 3 bases not matched to a gene. The germline gives CDR1 MDHEN, CDR2 SYDVKM. The CDR3 is 14 amino acids. This chain's CDR3 is CASSLSGVTDTQYF. CDR3 in DNA: TGTGCCAGCAGTCTTAGCGGGGTCACAGATACGCAGTATTTT.

This chain uses TRBV7-2 with TRBJ2-5, with 8 bases identical to TRBD1. The CDR3 totals 16 residues. Per germline, CDR1 SGHTA and CDR2 FQGNSA. V shed 0 bases, J shed 1 base, and the junction held 4 bases outside the gene matches. This chain's CDR3 is CASSLAWQGAQETQYF. The CDR3 DNA sequence: TGTGCCAGCAGCTTAGCGTGGCAGGGGGCCCAAGAGACCCAGTACTTC.

In this sample, this clonotype turned up a few times. This rearrangement joins TRBV6-5 to TRBJ1-5; TRBD1 aligns across 11 bases. This CDR3 has 16 amino acids. Germline CDR1 reads MNHEY; CDR2 reads SVGAGI. Germline trimming cut 6 bases from V and 2 bases from J; bases unmatched to any gene: 6. In nucleotides, the CDR3 is TGTGCCAGCAGCTTACTGGACAGGGGGCGCAATCAGCCCCAGCATTTT. This gives the protein CASSLLDRGRNQPQHF.